The rows below give T cell receptor beta chains drawn from one sample of a study of T cell changes during pregnancy in multiple sclerosis. Generated by immunoSEQ multiplex PCR, the TCRdb table keeps only in-frame clones and is missing some. The profile shows around 38,000 clones, about 92% of them singletons. Sequenced material: CD8+ T cells from peripheral blood mononuclear cells, taken in the third trimester of pregnancy. These receptors originate from a female donor with multiple sclerosis, enrolled in a pregnancy study. Both conserved end residues are part of each CDR3. A D gene is named only where the DNA matches it firmly.

V gene	J gene	D gene	CDR3 DNA	CDR3 protein
TRBV14	TRBJ2-7	-	TGTGCCAGCAGCCAAGGTGCAGGGTTTTCCTACGAGCAGTACTTC	CASSQGAGFSYEQYF
TRBV5-6	TRBJ2-7	-	-	CASLQRGGRYEQYF
TRBV7-3	TRBJ1-1	TRBD1	TGTGCCAGCAGCTTGACAGGGGGCTACACTGAAGCTTTCTTT	CASSLTGGYTEAFF
TRBV7-9	TRBJ2-5	-	TGTGCCAGCAGCTTAGTCAGGGATCAAGAGACCCAGTACTTC	CASSLVRDQETQYF
TRBV28	TRBJ1-1	TRBD1	TGTGCCAGCAGTTTAAGATCGGGACAGGGAGGATACGCTGAAGCTTTCTTT	CASSLRSGQGGYAEAFF
TRBV5-4	TRBJ2-5	-	TGTGCCAGCAGCCTGGAGGGAGAGAATCTAGAGACCCAGTACTTC	CASSLEGENLETQYF
TRBV11-2	TRBJ2-1	TRBD2	TGTGCCAGCAGCCGACCGGGACTAATCTCGCAGCAGTTCTTC	CASSRPGLISQQFF
TRBV11-2	TRBJ2-1	-	TGTGCCAGCAGCTTAGTCGGAGGGGATGAGCAGTTCTTC	CASSLVGGDEQFF
TRBV6-4	TRBJ2-7	-	TGTGCCAGCAGTTACTCGGACAGCTCCTACGAGCAGTACTTC	CASSYSDSSYEQYF
TRBV4-1	TRBJ1-2	-	TGCGCCAGCAGCCGGGGGTCGGCAGGGGACTATGGCTACACCTTC	CASSRGSAGDYGYTF
TRBV15	TRBJ1-5	TRBD1	TGTGCCACCAGCCGCAAAGGGGACAGGGGTGCGGCGGGCTCACCCCAGCATTTT	CATSRKGDRGAAGSPQHF
TRBV6-5	TRBJ1-1	-	TGTGCCAGCAATCGGGCAGGGGAGGGCACTGAAGCTTTCTTT	CASNRAGEGTEAFF
TRBV15	TRBJ2-3	TRBD2	TGTGCCACCAGCAAGACAACCGGGACTAGCGGGGACACAGATACGCAGTATTTT	CATSKTTGTSGDTDTQYF